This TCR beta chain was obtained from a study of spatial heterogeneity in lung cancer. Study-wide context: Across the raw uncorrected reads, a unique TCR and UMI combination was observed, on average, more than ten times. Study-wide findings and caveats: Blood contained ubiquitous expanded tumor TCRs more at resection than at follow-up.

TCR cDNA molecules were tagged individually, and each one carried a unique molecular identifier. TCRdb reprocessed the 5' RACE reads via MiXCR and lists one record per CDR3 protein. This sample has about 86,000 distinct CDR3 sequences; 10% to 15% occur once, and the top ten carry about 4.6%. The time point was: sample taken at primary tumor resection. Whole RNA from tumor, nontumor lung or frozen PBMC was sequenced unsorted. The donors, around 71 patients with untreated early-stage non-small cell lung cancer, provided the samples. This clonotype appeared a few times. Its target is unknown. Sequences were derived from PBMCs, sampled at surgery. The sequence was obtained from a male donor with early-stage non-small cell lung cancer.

The CDR3 loop reads CSARLQNTGELFF. CDR3 nucleotides: TGCAGTGCTAGACTGCAGAACACCGGGGAGCTGTTTTTT. The chain couples TRBV20-1 to TRBJ2-2; D is uncertain. Germline V CDR1 and CDR2: DFQATT, SNEGSKA (reference sequence). Trimming removed 2 bases at V and 1 base at J, with 5 bases between. CDR3 size: 13 residues.